The rows below give T cell receptor beta chains drawn from one sample of a study of blood T cell repertoires in COVID-19. Some clones are missing from TCRdb's copy, which holds only in-frame ones; the method was immunoSEQ multiplex PCR. In the table there are over 150,000 clones, around nine tenths of which are singletons. The specimen sequenced was peripheral blood. Every receptor here comes from a man in his sixties with COVID-19, enrolled during active disease. Each CDR3 is given with its conserved first and last residue.

v_call: TRBV7-2
cdr3_aa: CASSPPPGNTEAFF

v_call: TRBV19
cdr3_aa: CASSILAGRPLF

v_call: TRBV9
cdr3_aa: CASSVVPGGTGNTIYF

v_call: TRBV28
cdr3_aa: CASSFWSGSGGYNEQFF

v_call: TRBV6-5
cdr3_aa: CASSSNDRAGNTIYF

v_call: TRBV11-1
cdr3_aa: CASSLVGANGYTF

v_call: TRBV9
cdr3_aa: CASNPYSLEADRMNTEAFF

v_call: TRBV14
cdr3_aa: CASSQDRVAKNIQYF

v_call: TRBV7-2
cdr3_aa: CASSFFAGDTYEQYF

v_call: TRBV9
cdr3_aa: CASSGPGLASDTQYF

v_call: TRBV4-3
cdr3_aa: CASSQETVSETQYF

v_call: TRBV5-1
cdr3_aa: CASSLASGSPTNEKLFF

v_call: TRBV6-2/TRBV6-3
cdr3_aa: CASSIEENQPQHF

v_call: TRBV30
cdr3_aa: CALRGGPFSEQYF

v_call: TRBV24-1
cdr3_aa: CATSANGNQPQHF

v_call: TRBV18
cdr3_aa: CASSQQGKGNQPQHF

v_call: TRBV27
cdr3_aa: CASSLSGGFFNEQFF

v_call: TRBV19
cdr3_aa: CASSIGARNSEAFF

v_call: TRBV7-6
cdr3_aa: CASSLTSPRTDTQYF

v_call: TRBV4-2
cdr3_aa: CASSLADRTRSYNEQFF

v_call: TRBV18
cdr3_aa: CASSPIGSGTEAFF

v_call: TRBV30
cdr3_aa: CAWSPRGLYGYTF

v_call: TRBV7-2
cdr3_aa: CASILAPGTSGTGELFF

v_call: TRBV14
cdr3_aa: CASSHQGINSPLHF

v_call: TRBV19
cdr3_aa: CASSIEVRNTEAFF

v_call: TRBV6-5
cdr3_aa: CASSYVGQNTEAFF

v_call: TRBV25-1
cdr3_aa: CASSEAGGGETQYF

v_call: TRBV7-2
cdr3_aa: CASSLSGQGGTGELFF

v_call: TRBV14
cdr3_aa: CASSPLSGGARTGELFF

v_call: TRBV6-5
cdr3_aa: CASRRGQGDQPQHF

v_call: TRBV7-3
cdr3_aa: CASSLAGGRFGKNIQYF

v_call: TRBV28
cdr3_aa: CASSHPTAAFF

v_call: TRBV12-3/TRBV12-4
cdr3_aa: CASRTGSTYEQYF

v_call: TRBV12-3/TRBV12-4
cdr3_aa: CASRRQENSPLHF

v_call: TRBV7-2
cdr3_aa: CASSLSTGNQPQHF

v_call: TRBV19
cdr3_aa: CASSLWGANEKLFF

v_call: TRBV6-2/TRBV6-3
cdr3_aa: CASSLQGEVEAFF

v_call: TRBV7-2
cdr3_aa: CASSKPGIEAFF

v_call: TRBV18
cdr3_aa: CASSFGQVNTEAFF

v_call: TRBV6-2/TRBV6-3
cdr3_aa: CASSPPLFSSISYEQYF

v_call: TRBV3-1/TRBV3-2
cdr3_aa: CASSPNRQGGDTEAFF

v_call: TRBV6-6
cdr3_aa: CASSYPQGAIYEQYF

v_call: TRBV28
cdr3_aa: CASSSKKRGQYGYTF

v_call: TRBV9
cdr3_aa: CASSVDTRQGIGYGYTF

v_call: TRBV2
cdr3_aa: CASRGLAGKVEQFF

v_call: TRBV5-1
cdr3_aa: CASSLEAGNTGELFF